A single T cell receptor beta chain is shown here with its context. The clone's antigen remains unknown. No much larger clonotype is one base removed from it; base qualities were not supplied. The data stem from a study of shared clonotypes between healthy human individuals (dated by TCRdb to between 2020 and 2021). The study in broad terms: A couple of women and a few men aged 18 to 49 years were included in the cohort. For each donor, CD4 naive and CD4 memory were each given three plates, CD8 naive was given two plates, and CD8 memory was given one plate. Between about 0.8 and 8.9 billion PBMCs per donor were obtained by leukapheresis. To increase sequencing depth and limit assay-specific biases, different laboratories used diverse techniques to prepare libraries and sequence TCR repertoires. To estimate repertoire size and how much clonotypes are shared between individuals, the study performed deep sequencing of blood TCR repertoires from five healthy adults. Study-wide conclusions, independent of this receptor: Sampling was restricted to blood, and TCR repertoires in tissue are likely to differ from TCR repertoires in blood. Compared with non-shared clonotypes, the clonotypes found in all four sorted-subset donors had higher generation probabilities. Sharing across a few donors was observed for 5% to 6.5% of naive CD4, under 4% of naive CD8, 2% to 2.5% of memory CD4, and about 0.39% of memory CD8 clonotypes. Naive subsets generally had larger estimated clonotype richness than memory subsets did. The small number of donors limited the genetic and exposure-history diversity represented. Rarefaction of sorted-subset datasets indicated incomplete sequencing despite the large sequencing depth. Pairwise subsampling led to the expectation that sequencing depth would affect the degree of clonotype sharing among donors.

Using the deep immunoSEQ assay, TCR CDR3 regions were amplified from genomic DNA by multiplex PCR. For each cell subset, the extracted genomic DNA was distributed evenly across all wells of several immunoSEQ 96-well plates, and each plate served as one replicate. Each replicate PCR for sorted subsets received 200 ng genomic DNA, equal to about 30,000 T cell genomes. The purified libraries were quantified using a Qubit 3.0 fluorometer, sized with a Bioanalyzer 2100, and then quantified again using the KAPA Library Quantification kit. Every immunoSEQ 96-well plate was sequenced on a dedicated single-read 150-cycle Illumina NextSeq 550 flow cell. As for the authors' bioinformatics: Because only junctional sequences without quality scores were contained in the immunoSEQ output, filtering matching that applied to full-length reads could not be performed. Sequences were annotated with PyIR, a Python wrapper for IgBLAST v1.9, and V/J genes and CDR3 were assigned using IMGT germline references. Reads with weak V/J assignments (E-value above 1e-6), missing CDR3, stop codons, out-of-frame junctions, or ambiguous translated residues were removed. V3J clonotypes were defined as sequences sharing an identical inferred V gene, J gene, and CDR3 amino acid sequence. Percentage overlap between repertoires was computed as shared unique clonotypes divided by the size of the smaller repertoire. Richness of each repertoire was evaluated using RTK rarefaction, the Chao1 estimator, and Recon v2.1 estimates of unobserved clonotypes. For all TCRbeta clonotypes obtained by the gDNA method from a few donors, generation probabilities were computed with OLGA. The source is immuneACCESS, and TCRdb retained only in-frame sequences with V and J called. Part of the clones is not carried over; for the studies checked, unresolved V genes explain less than half of this, and the remainder is unexplained. Clonal size and the V and J genes are those of that table, whereas D and trimming came from the DNA. Across this sample there are 85,000 to 100,000 clones, with almost 70% seen only once. The ten largest clones take up roughly 50% of the sample.

The donors were healthy, HIV-negative adults who had no recently reported acute infections or vaccinations. Every donor was a Caucasian adult residing in Nashville, Tennessee, USA. CD8 memory samples combined magnetically selected CD45RO+ cells with CCR7-negative CD45RA+ effector memory (TemRA) cells. Blood was collected by leukapheresis, and PBMCs were isolated by Ficoll-Histopaque density gradient centrifugation and then cryopreserved in liquid nitrogen vapor phase. Analytical flow cytometry was used to check the purity and quantity of each magnetically sorted T cell population. Genomic DNA was isolated from each sorted fraction and quantified by UV absorbance on a Nanodrop 2000c. The germline V gene encodes CDR1 MNHEY and CDR2 SMNVEV (reference sequence). V has 2 bases trimmed and J has 5 bases trimmed; junction bases matching no gene number 10. The CDR3 has 16 amino acids, counting the end cysteine and phenylalanine. Only the CDR3 portion is preserved as DNA: 48 bases, with reading frame beginning at the first base.

Recombination linked TRBV27 to TRBJ2-7; 9 central bases correspond to TRBD1. Material: memory CD8+ T cells sorted from blood. Per the publication, the cell subset or site label means: CD45RO+ cells pooled with CCR7-negative TemRA cells. The TCR originated in a man aged 25 to 45 in good health. The CDR3 is CASSLRWGQGLNEQYF. At the DNA level, the sequence is TGTGCCAGCAGTTTAAGGTGGGGACAGGGTTTGAACGAGCAGTACTTC.